These 28 T cell receptor beta chains share one sample of origin, sequenced in a study of cytomegalovirus exposure and HLA in healthy donors (dated by TCRdb to 2016 to 2017). Receptor libraries were prepared by the immunoSEQ multiplex PCR assay. The multiplex PCR relied on a mix of 60 forward primers for TCR Vbeta segments and 13 reverse primers for TCR Jbeta segments. TCRdb took over this immuneACCESS table, retaining in-frame rearrangements with V and J assigned. Such tables are incomplete; in checked studies, under half of the missing clones stem from an unresolved V gene, and the remainder is unexplained. The sample table contains 150,000 or so clones; only one count was recorded for 80% of them. The ten largest clonotypes hold more than 10% of the sample. The sequenced material came from PBMCs. These receptors all stem from a man younger than 40 in good health and CMV-seropositive.

This chain uses TRBV28 with TRBJ2-3; the match to TRBD2 covers 9 bases. This CDR3 spans 15 amino acids. V lost 5 bases and J lost 0; bases outside the gene matches: 3. Germline values: CDR1 MDHEN, CDR2 SYDVKM. The CDR3 sequence is CASSRTSASTDTQYF. Here the CDR3 DNA reads TGTGCCAGCAGTCGGACTAGCGCAAGCACAGATACGCAGTATTTT.

V gene TRBV29-1 combines with J gene TRBJ2-3, with 8 bases identical to TRBD2. Germline V gene sequence: CDR1 SQVTM, CDR2 ANQGSEA. The CDR3 is 14 amino acids. V dropped 5 bases and J dropped 4; count of bases not matched to a gene: 8. The DNA of the CDR3 is TGCAGCGTTCTGACGGGAGGGCCTGCAGATACGCAGTATTTT. This translates into CSVLTGGPADTQYF.

The rearrangement links TRBV5-8 to TRBJ2-3; the match to TRBD2 covers 10 bases. V lost 2 bases, J lost 3 bases, and 3 bases stayed unmatched. CDR1 and CDR2 from the germline V gene are SGHTS and YDEGEE. The CDR3 runs 15 residues. CDR3 loop: CASSFGTSETDTQYF. The DNA of the CDR3 is TGTGCCAGCAGCTTTGGGACTAGCGAGACAGATACGCAGTATTTT.

The chain combines TRBV9 with TRBJ2-3; 10 bases fit TRBD2. V trimming: 4 bases; J trimming: 9 bases; junction bases outside the gene matches: 11. Per the germline V gene, CDR1 is SGDLS and CDR2 is YYNGEE. This CDR3 has 15 residues. The CDR3 here is CASSSDPSGGLTQYF. The CDR3 nucleotides are TGTGCCAGCAGCTCAGACCCTAGCGGGGGCCTAACGCAGTATTTT.

The J gene is TRBJ2-3, the V gene TRBV4-2; D gene ambiguous. There are 15 residues in the CDR3. The V gene's germline CDR1 is LGHNA and CDR2 YNFKEQ. V lost 1 base to trimming and J lost 3 bases, with 11 bases between them. The CDR3 here is CASSQGAPNTDTQYF. DNA for the CDR3: TGTGCCAGCAGCCAAGGCGCCCCGAATACAGATACGCAGTATTTT.

The chain is built from TRBV6-5 and TRBJ2-7; possibly TRBD2 for D (5 bases). This CDR3 has 11 amino acids. From germline, CDR1 is MNHEY and CDR2 SVGAGI. The germline V and J ends were trimmed by 10 bases and 6 bases, with 13 bases remaining between them. The CDR3 is CATQSGGEQYF. The CDR3 region has the DNA TGTGCCACCCAAAGTGGAGGCGAGCAGTACTTC.

The V call is TRBV7-2, the J call TRBJ1-3, with D possibly matching TRBD1 (6 bases). The ends were cut back, 5 bases at V and 3 bases at J, with 14 bases in the middle. This CDR3 spans 15 amino acids. Looked up from germline, CDR1 is SGHTA and CDR2 is FQGNSA. CDR3 in amino acids: CASSHDRISGNTIYF. CDR3 sequence (DNA): TGTGCCAGCAGCCACGACAGGATCAGTGGAAACACCATATATTTT.

This chain links TRBV9 with TRBJ2-3, with D possibly being TRBD1 (6 bases). The CDR3 totals 16 residues. The V end lost 4 bases, the J end lost 2 bases, and 17 bases lay between the germline ends. Per the germline V gene, CDR1 is SGDLS and CDR2 is YYNGEE. CDR3 coding DNA: TGTGCCAGCAGCTCCAATTTCAGGGGCGACACAGATACGCAGTATTTT. It translates to CASSSNFRGDTDTQYF.

The gene calls are TRBV6-5 and TRBJ2-3, with 7 positions matching TRBD2. The CDR3 extends over 16 amino acids. Germline-derived CDR1 and CDR2 are MNHEY and SVGAGI. Germline trimming cut 0 bases from V and 1 base from J; bases unmatched to any gene: 4. The CDR3 DNA sequence: TGTGCCAGCAGTTACTCAACTAGCGCCGGCACAGATACGCAGTATTTT. Protein sequence: CASSYSTSAGTDTQYF.

The chain recombines TRBV7-2 with TRBJ2-7; 8 nucleotides match TRBD2. The CDR3 consists of 15 residues. The germline gives CDR1 SGHTA, CDR2 FQGNSA. The V gene end was trimmed by 5 bases and the J gene end by 6 bases; junction bases not matched to a gene: 12. The CDR3 reads CASSTDSGISCEQYF. The CDR3 DNA is TGTGCCAGCAGCACGGATAGCGGGATTTCTTGCGAGCAGTACTTC.

This clone was counted only a few times. This chain joins TRBV6-6 and TRBJ2-3, with 7 bases matching TRBD2. Per the germline V gene, CDR1 is MNHNY and CDR2 is SVGAGI (reference sequence). V shed 5 bases, J shed 5 bases, and the junction held 4 bases outside the gene matches. The CDR3 sequence is 13 residues long. The CDR3 here is CASSRAGQDTQYF. Here the CDR3 DNA reads TGTGCCAGCAGTCGAGCGGGGCAAGATACGCAGTATTTT.

The chain is built from TRBV18 and TRBJ2-6; D remains unclear. CDR1 is KGHSH, CDR2 LQKENI, per germline. The CDR3 is 18 residues long. The V end was cut by 1 base, the J end by 0 bases, with 13 bases between. The CDR3 coding sequence is TGTGCCAGCTCACCACGGGCAGGTACCGACTCTGGGGCCAACGTCCTGACTTTC. Translating gives CASSPRAGTDSGANVLTF.

The chain couples TRBV5-1 to TRBJ2-7; D perhaps matches TRBD2 (6 bases). The CDR3 spans 15 residues. V was shortened by 0 bases and J by 3 bases, with 13 bases between the two germline ends. CDR1 and CDR2 from the germline V gene are SGHRS and YFSETQ. CDR3 loop: CASSLGAGPHYEQYF. In DNA form, the CDR3 reads TGCGCCAGCAGCTTGGGTGCGGGACCACACTACGAGCAGTACTTC.

The chain carries TRBV27 and TRBJ1-5, with D hard to call. Germline CDR1 is MNHEY and CDR2 is SMNVEV (reference sequence). The CDR3 sequence is 14 residues long. Trimming cost V 2 bases and J 1 base, with 6 bases left between them. CDR3: CASSLRGSNQPQHF. The CDR3, as DNA: TGTGCCAGCAGTTTACGGGGAAGCAATCAGCCCCAGCATTTT.

The rearrangement joins TRBV6-1 to TRBJ2-7; D may be TRBD1 (5 bases). The V gene lost 5 bases and the J gene lost 3 bases, with 11 bases spanning the gap. This CDR3 is built from 13 residues. CDR1 is MNHNS and CDR2 is SASEGT in the germline V gene. This CDR3 is CASSTPDSYEQYF. The CDR3 nucleotides are TGTGCCAGCAGTACCCCCGACAGCTACGAGCAGTACTTC.

This clone was seen only a few times. The J gene is TRBJ1-5, the V gene TRBV2; D uncertain. Germline V gene sequence: CDR1 SNHLY, CDR2 FYNNEI. Trimming took 8 bases from V and 5 from J, leaving 13 bases between them. There are 13 residues in the CDR3. The CDR3 DNA reads as TGTGCCAGCCACCGCGACACCGATCAGCCCCAGCATTTT. Translation: CASHRDTDQPQHF.

As DNA, the CDR3 is TGTGCCAGCAGCCCCACGGGGGGTTCTTACTACGAGCAGTACTTC. Amino acid sequence: CASSPTGGSYYEQYF. This sequence joins TRBV7-8 and TRBJ2-7; 7 nucleotides match TRBD2. Germline lookup yields CDR1 SGHVS and CDR2 FQNEAQ. V shed 5 bases and J 3 bases; nucleotides not matched to a gene: 10. The CDR3 has 15 amino acids.

This sequence joins TRBV6-5 and TRBJ2-3, with 7 bases aligning to TRBD1. J gave up 1 base and V 6 bases, and 4 bases lay outside the gene matches. The CDR3 sequence is 14 residues long. From germline, CDR1 is MNHEY and CDR2 SVGAGI. The CDR3 DNA is TGTGCCAGCAGGCACAGGGGACGCACAGATACGCAGTATTTT. The encoded protein is CASRHRGRTDTQYF.

This chain joins TRBV7-8 and TRBJ2-1; 9 nucleotides line up with TRBD1. The junction had 21 bases not matched to a gene; V was cut back by 5 bases and J by 7 bases. This CDR3 has 19 amino acids. CDR1 and CDR2 from the germline V gene are SGHVS and FQNEAQ. The CDR3 reads CASSAGQGRRIGATNEQFF. As DNA, the CDR3 is TGTGCCAGCAGCGCAGGACAGGGGCGAAGGATTGGGGCAACTAATGAGCAGTTCTTC.

The chain uses TRBV6-1 and TRBJ2-7; 10 positions agree with TRBD2. This CDR3 region has 15 residues. The germline V gene has CDR1 MNHNS and CDR2 SASEGT. V gave up 1 base and J gave up 4 bases; unmatched junction bases: 4. The CDR3: CASSEGPSGSYEQYF. In DNA, the CDR3 is TGTGCCAGCAGTGAAGGTCCTAGCGGGAGTTACGAGCAGTACTTC.

The chain links TRBV6-5 to TRBJ2-7, with a tentative D call TRBD2 (6 bases). The CDR3 runs 14 residues. The V end lost 5 bases, the J end lost 7 bases, and 18 bases lay between the germline ends. CDR1 and CDR2 (germline): MNHEY, SVGAGI. CDR3 protein: CASSPEGRDAEQYF. DNA for the CDR3: TGTGCCAGCAGTCCCGAAGGGCGGGATGCAGAGCAGTACTTC.

V gene TRBV5-1 combines with J gene TRBJ2-2, with D unresolved. Per germline, CDR1 SGHRS and CDR2 YFSETQ. The CDR3 consists of 14 residues. With 0 bases removed from V and 1 base from J, the gap between germline ends came to 4 bases. DNA for the CDR3: TGCGCCAGCAGCTTGGGACAGAACACCGGGGAGCTGTTTTTT. Translating gives CASSLGQNTGELFF.

The sample holds one count of this clone. The gene calls are TRBV29-1 and TRBJ2-7; 7 bases are a match to TRBD1. Germline V gene data show CDR1 as SQVTM and CDR2 as ANQGSEA. The CDR3 runs to 15 residues. Germline trimming cut 1 base from V and 2 bases from J; bases unmatched to any gene: 8. As DNA, the CDR3 is TGCAGCGTTGAAGGAGGATCCGGGACAGCCTACGAGCAGTACTTC. Its translation is CSVEGGSGTAYEQYF.

The chain employs TRBV28 and TRBJ2-5; maybe TRBD2 (7 bases). The tail of the sequence fits TRBJ2-7 better, so the J call may be wrong. There are 15 residues in the CDR3. Germline CDR1 MDHEN, CDR2 SYDVKM. The CDR3 nucleotides are TGTGCCAGCACCCCAGGGGCGGGAGTTTCTTACGAGCAGTACTTC. It is translated as CASTPGAGVSYEQYF.

V and J are TRBV7-9 and TRBJ1-2; TRBD1 matches at 10 bases. From germline, CDR1 is SEHNR and CDR2 FQNEAQ (reference sequence). Trimming took 5 bases from V and 10 from J; bases not matched to a gene: 7. This CDR3 spans 13 amino acids. CDR3 DNA sequence: TGTGCCAGCAGCCCCTTGACAGGGGGCTCCTACACCTTC. This encodes CASSPLTGGSYTF.

The chain employs TRBV5-1 and TRBJ1-2; no firm D call. The CDR3 sequence is 15 residues long. V lost 2 bases and J 0 bases, leaving 11 bases between the germline ends. From germline, CDR1 is SGHRS and CDR2 YFSETQ. The CDR3 loop reads CASSLNGLSNYGYTF. CDR3 coding DNA: TGCGCCAGCAGCTTAAACGGGTTATCTAACTATGGCTACACCTTC.

The chain carries TRBV21-1 and TRBJ2-2; no check of the table's D call, TRBD1, against the DNA was made. TRBV21-1 is classified as a pseudogene. The CDR3 sequence is 17 residues long. The DNA for the CDR3 is TGTGCCAGCAGCAATTTGGGGACAGGACCCAACACCGGGGAGCTGTTTTTT. This translates into CASSNLGTGPNTGELFF.

This chain links TRBV5-6 with TRBJ2-2; 14 bases align to TRBD2. V trimming: 3 bases; J trimming: 7 bases; junction bases outside the gene matches: 8. Germline V gives CDR1 SGHDT, CDR2 YYEEEE. The CDR3 contains 17 residues. CDR3 region: CASSWTSGRPSVGELFF. CDR3 nucleotide sequence: TGTGCCAGCAGCTGGACTAGCGGGAGGCCAAGTGTCGGGGAGCTGTTTTTT.